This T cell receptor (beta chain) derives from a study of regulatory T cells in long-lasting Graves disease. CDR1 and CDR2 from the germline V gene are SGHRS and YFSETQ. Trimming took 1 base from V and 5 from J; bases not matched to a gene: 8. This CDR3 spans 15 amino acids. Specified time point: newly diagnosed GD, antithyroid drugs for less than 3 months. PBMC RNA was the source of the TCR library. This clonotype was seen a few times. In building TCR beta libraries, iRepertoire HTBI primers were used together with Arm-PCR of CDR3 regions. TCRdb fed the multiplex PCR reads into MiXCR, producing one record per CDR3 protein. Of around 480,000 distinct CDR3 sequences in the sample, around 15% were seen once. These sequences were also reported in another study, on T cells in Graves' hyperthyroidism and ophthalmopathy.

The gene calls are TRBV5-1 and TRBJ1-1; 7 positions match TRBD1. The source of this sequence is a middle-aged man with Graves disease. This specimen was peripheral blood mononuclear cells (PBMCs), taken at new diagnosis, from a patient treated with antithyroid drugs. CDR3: CASSLNPGGFTEAFF. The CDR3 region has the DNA TGCGCCAGCAGCTTGAATCCAGGGGGGTTTACTGAAGCTTTCTTT.